The 20 T cell receptor beta chains presented below share a single source sample, sequenced in a study of blood T cell repertoires in COVID-19. TCRdb's copy holds only in-frame clones and misses some; the assay was immunoSEQ multiplex PCR. The repertoire consists of 250,000 to 400,000 clones, with about nine tenths occurring once and the leading ten covering 2.5% to 3%. Sample: peripheral blood. The receptors were sampled from a woman in her 30s with COVID-19, enrolled during active disease.

This sequence joins TRBV12-3 or TRBV12-4 and TRBJ2-3; D gene unclear. With 5 bases removed from V and 1 base from J, the gap between germline ends came to 7 bases. The CDR3 length is 13 residues. This CDR3 is CASSVVGTDTQYF. The DNA for the CDR3 is TGTGCCAGCAGTGTGGTAGGCACAGATACGCAGTATTTT.

This sequence joins TRBV28 and TRBJ1-1; 8 bases agree with TRBD1. V lost 3 bases to trimming and J lost 0 bases; unmatched junction nucleotides: 3. This CDR3 comprises 15 residues. Germline V gene lookup returns CDR1 MDHEN and CDR2 SYDVKM. The CDR3 DNA follows: TGTGCCAGCAGTTTCAGGACAGGGTTGAACACTGAAGCTTTCTTT. Its protein is CASSFRTGLNTEAFF. Using reference TRBV28 and TRBJ1-1 for the parts outside the CDR3, the full variable domain is DVKVTQSSRYLVKRTGEKVFLECVQDMDHENMFWYRQDPGLGLRLIYFSYDVKMKEKGDIPEGYSVSREKKERFSLILESASTNQTSMYLCASSFRTGLNTEAFFGQGTRLTVV.

This clone was found once. The chain couples TRBV11-2 to TRBJ1-4; unclear D gene. The CDR3 has 16 amino acids. V lost 1 base and J 8 bases, leaving 17 bases between the germline ends. Germline CDR1 and CDR2: SGHAT and FQNNGV. CDR3 sequence reads: CASSLVQSRAGEKLFF. The CDR3 DNA reads as TGTGCCAGCAGCTTAGTACAGAGTCGGGCGGGAGAAAAACTGTTTTTT.

The V and J genes are TRBV2 and TRBJ2-5, with TRBD1 matching over 8 bases. The junction had 4 bases not matched to a gene; V was cut back by 5 bases and J by 2 bases. The CDR3 loop spans 14 amino acids. The germline V gene has CDR1 SNHLY and CDR2 FYNNEI. The CDR3 is CASSRTGIQETQYF. Here the CDR3 DNA reads TGTGCCAGCAGTAGGACAGGGATTCAAGAGACCCAGTACTTC.

The chain has TRBV7-9 and TRBJ2-5, with TRBD2 identical over 7 bases. V trimming: 5 bases; J trimming: 4 bases; junction bases outside the gene matches: 7. The CDR3 totals 14 residues. Germline values: CDR1 SEHNR, CDR2 FQNEAQ (reference sequence). The CDR3 coding sequence is TGTGCCAGCAGCCAGGGAGGGGTGGGAGAGACCCAGTACTTC. Its protein is CASSQGGVGETQYF.

This clone was seen at least ten times. This rearrangement joins TRBV28 to TRBJ1-1; the match to TRBD1 covers 7 bases. The CDR3 length is 12 residues. The J segment lost 5 bases and the V segment lost 8 bases, leaving 5 bases of the junction unmatched. CDR1 MDHEN and CDR2 SYDVKM come from the germline V gene. Here the CDR3 reads CASGDRRTEAFF. CDR3 sequence (DNA): TGTGCCAGCGGGGACAGACGAACTGAAGCTTTCTTT.

The rearrangement uses TRBV29-1 and TRBJ1-2; D might be TRBD1 (6 bases). V gave up 8 bases and J gave up 0 bases, with 13 bases separating them. Germline V gene data show CDR1 as SQVTM and CDR2 as ANQGSEA. The CDR3 is 13 amino acids. CDR3 nucleotides: TGCAGCACCCAGACAGGTCCTAACTATGGCTACACCTTC. This codes for CSTQTGPNYGYTF.

The chain has TRBV7-9 and TRBJ2-1; 10 bases match TRBD2. With 4 bases clipped from V and 5 bases from J, the junction kept 5 bases outside the gene matches. In germline, CDR1 is SEHNR, CDR2 FQNEAQ (reference sequence). The CDR3 has 15 amino acids. DNA for the CDR3: TGTGCCAGCAGCTCTGTAGCGGGAGGTGACAATGAGCAGTTCTTC. It is translated as CASSSVAGGDNEQFF.

The rearrangement uses TRBV2 and TRBJ2-7; D remains ambiguous. V lost 3 bases to trimming and J lost 2 bases, with 8 bases between them. The CDR3 consists of 13 residues. Germline V gene data show CDR1 as SNHLY and CDR2 as FYNNEI. CDR3 sequence reads: CASSEGKAYEQYF. The CDR3 DNA is TGTGCCAGCAGTGAGGGCAAAGCCTACGAGCAGTACTTC.

The V gene is TRBV2, the J gene TRBJ1-2; 8 bases fit TRBD1. The CDR3 is 15 residues long. Per the germline V gene, CDR1 is SNHLY and CDR2 is FYNNEI. J was trimmed by 0 bases and V by 2 bases; bases with no gene match: 2. The CDR3 loop is CASSERTGTNYGYTF. DNA of the CDR3: TGTGCCAGCAGTGAAAGGACAGGGACTAACTATGGCTACACCTTC.

This chain uses TRBV7-2 with TRBJ1-3; 7 positions agree with TRBD1. V trimming: 5 bases; J trimming: 4 bases; junction bases outside the gene matches: 8. Germline lookup yields CDR1 SGHTA and CDR2 FQGNSA. The CDR3 totals 15 residues. The CDR3 here is CASSLHTGDGNTIYF. The CDR3 nucleotides are TGTGCCAGCAGCCTCCATACAGGGGACGGAAACACCATATATTTT.

This clone was seen once. The chain is built from TRBV12-3 or TRBV12-4 and TRBJ1-2; TRBD1 matches 7 bases. The CDR3 contains 13 residues. V lost 4 bases and J lost 5; bases outside the gene matches: 4. Written as DNA, the CDR3 is TGTGCCAGCAGTTCCGGGACAGAATATGGCTACACCTTC. It is translated as CASSSGTEYGYTF.

The CDR3 DNA reads as TGTGCCAGCAGCGTAGAAACTAGACCAGCAAAACTGTTTTTT. Its protein product is CASSVETRPAKLFF. The chain combines TRBV9 with TRBJ1-4; D unresolved. Trimming pared 0 bases from V and 10 bases from J, leaving 13 bases between. Looked up from germline, CDR1 is SGDLS and CDR2 is YYNGEE. The CDR3 runs to 14 residues.

The chain uses TRBV5-1 and TRBJ2-2; D possibly corresponds to TRBD2 (5 bases). The CDR3 sequence is 16 residues long. Germline loops: CDR1 SGHRS, CDR2 YFSETQ. V was shortened by 3 bases and J by 7 bases, with 19 bases between the two germline ends. The CDR3 loop is CASSSPGSFANGELFF. The CDR3 coding sequence is TGCGCCAGCAGCTCCCCGGGATCCTTTGCAAACGGGGAGCTGTTTTTT.

The V and J genes are TRBV19 and TRBJ2-1; 7 bases match TRBD2. Germline CDR1 reads LNHDA; CDR2 reads SQIVND (reference sequence). This CDR3 is 19 amino acids long. The junction had 14 bases not matched to a gene; V was cut back by 3 bases and J by 0 bases. The CDR3 protein is CASSIGRDSLLGSYNEQFF. Here the CDR3 DNA reads TGTGCCAGTAGTATTGGGAGGGACTCCCTACTTGGCTCCTACAATGAGCAGTTCTTC.

V gene TRBV4-1 combines with J gene TRBJ1-5; D might be TRBD1 (5 bases). Germline CDR1 and CDR2: MGHRA and YSYEKL. The CDR3 has 17 residues. V was cut by 1 base and J by 6 bases, with 19 bases left in between. The CDR3 sequence: CASSQGPTAGGTQPQHF. The CDR3 bases are TGCGCCAGCAGCCAAGGCCCCACGGCGGGAGGGACTCAGCCCCAGCATTTT.

This chain uses TRBV29-1 with TRBJ1-5, with 9 bases fitting TRBD1. V was pared by 4 bases and J by 6 bases, with 4 bases of the junction left unmatched. CDR3 size: 13 residues. CDR1 is SQVTM and CDR2 is ANQGSEA in the germline V gene. The CDR3 coding sequence is TGCAGCGTTGGACAGGGGGACGGTCAGCCCCAGCATTTT. It yields the protein CSVGQGDGQPQHF.

The chain is built from TRBV30 and TRBJ2-7; the match to TRBD1 covers 7 bases. This CDR3 is built from 15 residues. Germline V gene data show CDR1 as GTSNPN and CDR2 as SVGIG (reference sequence). V lost 2 bases, J lost 5 bases, and 12 bases stayed unmatched. The CDR3 sequence: CAWSLGQGEKNEQYF. CDR3 DNA sequence: TGTGCCTGGAGTCTGGGCCAGGGGGAGAAGAACGAGCAGTACTTC.

The V gene is TRBV7-8, the J gene TRBJ2-7; D is possibly TRBD2 (6 bases). V gave up 5 bases and J gave up 2 bases, with 16 bases separating them. Germline lookup yields CDR1 SGHVS and CDR2 FQNEAQ. CDR3 length: 15 residues. The chain's CDR3 is CASSTPGTSTYEQYF. The CDR3 coding sequence is TGTGCCAGCAGCACCCCCGGGACTTCGACCTACGAGCAGTACTTC.

The V call is TRBV7-2, the J call TRBJ2-7; TRBD2 might be the D (6 bases). CDR1 and CDR2 (germline): SGHTA, FQGNSA. Deletions cut 4 bases from V and 3 bases from J, with 16 bases between. The CDR3 has 15 residues. The CDR3 DNA follows: TGTGCCAGCAGCTGGGCCGGGGGAAAGATCTACGAGCAGTACTTC. This translates into CASSWAGGKIYEQYF.